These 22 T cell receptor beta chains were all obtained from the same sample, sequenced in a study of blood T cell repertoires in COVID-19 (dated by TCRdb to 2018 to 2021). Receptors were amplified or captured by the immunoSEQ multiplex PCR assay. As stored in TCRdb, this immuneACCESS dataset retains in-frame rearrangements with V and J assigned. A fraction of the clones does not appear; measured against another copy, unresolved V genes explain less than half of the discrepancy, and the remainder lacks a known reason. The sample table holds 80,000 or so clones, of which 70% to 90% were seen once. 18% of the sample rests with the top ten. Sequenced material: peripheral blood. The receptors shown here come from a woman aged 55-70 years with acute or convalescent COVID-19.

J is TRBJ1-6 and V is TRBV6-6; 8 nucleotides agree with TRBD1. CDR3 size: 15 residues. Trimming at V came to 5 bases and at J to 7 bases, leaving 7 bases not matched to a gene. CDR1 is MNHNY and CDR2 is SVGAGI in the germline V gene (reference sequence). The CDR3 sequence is CASSSPDRENSPLHF. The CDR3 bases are TGTGCCAGCAGTAGCCCGGACAGGGAAAATTCACCCCTCCACTTT.

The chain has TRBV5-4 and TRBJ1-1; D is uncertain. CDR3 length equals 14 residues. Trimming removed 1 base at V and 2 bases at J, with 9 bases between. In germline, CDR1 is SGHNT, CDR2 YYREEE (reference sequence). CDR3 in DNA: TGTGCCAGCAGCTTGTCAATAGCAAACACTGAAGCTTTCTTT. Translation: CASSLSIANTEAFF. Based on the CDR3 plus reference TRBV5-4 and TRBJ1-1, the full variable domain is ETGVTQSPTHLIKTRGQQVTLRCSSQSGHNTVSWYQQALGQGPQFIFQYYREEENGRGNFPPRFSGLQFPNYSSELNVNALELDDSALYLCASSLSIANTEAFFGQGTRLTVV.

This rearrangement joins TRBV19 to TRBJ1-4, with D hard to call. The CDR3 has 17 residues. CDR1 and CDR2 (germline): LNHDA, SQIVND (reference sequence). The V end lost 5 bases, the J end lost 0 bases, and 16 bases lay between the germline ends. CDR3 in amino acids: CASSFRRAGSTNEKLFF. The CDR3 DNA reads TGTGCCAGTAGTTTCCGACGGGCGGGCTCAACTAATGAAAAACTGTTTTTT.

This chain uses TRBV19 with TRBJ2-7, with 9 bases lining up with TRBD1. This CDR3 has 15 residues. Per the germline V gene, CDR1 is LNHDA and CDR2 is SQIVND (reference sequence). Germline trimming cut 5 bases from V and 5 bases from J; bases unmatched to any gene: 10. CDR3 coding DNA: TGTGCCAGTAGTTCCGGACAGGGGCGAAGGAACGAGCAGTACTTC. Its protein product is CASSSGQGRRNEQYF.

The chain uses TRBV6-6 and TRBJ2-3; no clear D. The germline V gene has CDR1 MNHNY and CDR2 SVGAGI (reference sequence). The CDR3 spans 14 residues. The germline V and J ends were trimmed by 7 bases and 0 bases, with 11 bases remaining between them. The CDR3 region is CASTPSSSTDTQYF. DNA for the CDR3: TGTGCCAGCACCCCCTCTTCTAGCACAGATACGCAGTATTTT.

The CDR3 nucleotides are TGTGCCAGTAGTATAGTCAACGACATGAACACTGAAGCTTTCTTT. Its translation: CASSIVNDMNTEAFF. The chain couples TRBV19 to TRBJ1-1; unclear D gene. CDR3 length equals 15 residues. Deletions cut 1 base from V and 0 bases from J, with 9 bases between. Germline V gene lookup returns CDR1 LNHDA and CDR2 SQIVND (reference sequence).

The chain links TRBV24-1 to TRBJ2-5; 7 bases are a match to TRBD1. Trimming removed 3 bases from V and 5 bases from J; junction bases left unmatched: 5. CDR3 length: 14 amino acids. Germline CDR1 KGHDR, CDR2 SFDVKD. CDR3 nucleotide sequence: TGTGCCACCAGTGATACAGGGGCTAGGGAGACCCAGTACTTC. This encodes CATSDTGARETQYF.

The CDR3 sequence is CASSLQGTNTEAFF. The CDR3 DNA is TGTGCCAGCAGCTTACAGGGGACGAACACTGAAGCTTTCTTT. This chain connects TRBV7-9 to TRBJ1-1; maybe TRBD1 (6 bases). V was shortened by 2 bases and J by 1 base, with 8 bases between the two germline ends. Germline values: CDR1 SEHNR, CDR2 FQNEAQ (reference sequence). This CDR3 has 14 residues. Combining the CDR3 with reference TRBV7-9 and TRBJ1-1 gives the whole variable domain DTGVSQNPRHKITKRGQNVTFRCDPISEHNRLYWYRQTLGQGPEFLTYFQNEAQLEKSRLLSDRFSAERPKGSFSTLEIQRTEQGDSAMYLCASSLQGTNTEAFFGQGTRLTVV.

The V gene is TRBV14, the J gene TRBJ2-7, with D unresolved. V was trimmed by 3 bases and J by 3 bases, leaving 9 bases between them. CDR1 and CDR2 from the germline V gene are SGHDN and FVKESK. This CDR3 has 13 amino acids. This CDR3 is CASSHYSDYEQYF. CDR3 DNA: TGTGCCAGCAGCCACTATTCCGACTACGAGCAGTACTTC.

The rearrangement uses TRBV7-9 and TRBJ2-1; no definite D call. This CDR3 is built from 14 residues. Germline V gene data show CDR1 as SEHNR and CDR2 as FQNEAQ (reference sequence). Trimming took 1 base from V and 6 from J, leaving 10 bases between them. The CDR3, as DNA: TGTGCCAGCAGCTTAGGGGTCGGGTCCAATGAGCAGTTCTTC. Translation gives CASSLGVGSNEQFF.

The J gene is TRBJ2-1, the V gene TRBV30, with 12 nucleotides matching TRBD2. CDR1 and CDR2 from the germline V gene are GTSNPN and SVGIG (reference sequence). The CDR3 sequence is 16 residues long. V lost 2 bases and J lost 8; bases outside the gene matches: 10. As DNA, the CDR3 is TGTGCCTGGAGTATCTCCGGACTAGCGGGGAGGTATGAGCAGTTCTTC. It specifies CAWSISGLAGRYEQFF.

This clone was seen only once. The CDR3 DNA reads TGCGCCAGCAGCTTGGAGGGTCAGGGGCTTGTCGAGCAGTACTTC. Protein sequence: CASSLEGQGLVEQYF. This rearrangement joins TRBV5-1 to TRBJ2-7, with D perhaps TRBD1 (6 bases). V was trimmed by 0 bases and J by 6 bases, leaving 16 bases between them. The CDR3 is made up of 15 amino acids. The germline V gene encodes CDR1 SGHRS and CDR2 YFSETQ. Drawing the rest from reference TRBV5-1 and TRBJ2-7, the complete variable domain is KAGVTQTPRYLIKTRGQQVTLSCSPISGHRSVSWYQQTPGQGLQFLFEYFSETQRNKGNFPGRFSGRQFSNSRSEMNVSTLELGDSALYLCASSLEGQGLVEQYFGPGTRLTVT.

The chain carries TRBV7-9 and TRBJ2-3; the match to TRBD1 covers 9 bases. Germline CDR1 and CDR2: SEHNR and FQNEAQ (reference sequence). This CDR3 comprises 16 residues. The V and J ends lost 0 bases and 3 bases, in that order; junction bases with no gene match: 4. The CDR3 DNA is TGTGCCAGCAGCTTAGCCAGACAGGGGGGTACAGATACGCAGTATTTT. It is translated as CASSLARQGGTDTQYF.

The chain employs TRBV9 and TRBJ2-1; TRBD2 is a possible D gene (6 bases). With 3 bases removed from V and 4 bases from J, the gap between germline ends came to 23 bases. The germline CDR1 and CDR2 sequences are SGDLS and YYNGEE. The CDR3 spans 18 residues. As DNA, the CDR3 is TGTGCCAGCAGCGGGGCACGTCTTGGTCCGGCGGGGTACAATGAGCAGTTCTTC. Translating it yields CASSGARLGPAGYNEQFF.

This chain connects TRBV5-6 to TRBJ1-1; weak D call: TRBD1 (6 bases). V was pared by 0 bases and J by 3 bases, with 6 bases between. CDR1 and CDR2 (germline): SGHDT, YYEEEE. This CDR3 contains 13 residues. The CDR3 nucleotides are TGTGCCAGCAGCTTGGACAGGGACACTGAAGCTTTCTTT. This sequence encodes CASSLDRDTEAFF.

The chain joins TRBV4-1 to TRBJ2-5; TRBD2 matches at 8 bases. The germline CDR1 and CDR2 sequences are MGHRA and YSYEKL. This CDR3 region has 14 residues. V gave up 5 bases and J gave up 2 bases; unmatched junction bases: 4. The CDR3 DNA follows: TGCGCCAGCAGCAAGCCTAGCGGGCAAGAGACCCAGTACTTC. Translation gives CASSKPSGQETQYF.

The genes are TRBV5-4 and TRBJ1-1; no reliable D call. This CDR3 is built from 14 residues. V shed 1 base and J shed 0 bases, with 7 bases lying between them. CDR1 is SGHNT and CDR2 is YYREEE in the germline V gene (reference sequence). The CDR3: CASSLTVLNTEAFF. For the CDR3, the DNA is TGTGCCAGCAGCTTGACAGTCCTGAACACTGAAGCTTTCTTT.

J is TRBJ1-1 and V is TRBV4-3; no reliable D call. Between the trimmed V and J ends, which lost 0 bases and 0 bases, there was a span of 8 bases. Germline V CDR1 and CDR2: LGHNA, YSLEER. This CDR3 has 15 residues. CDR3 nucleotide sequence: TGCGCCAGCAGCCAAGATTCTCAGTTGAACACTGAAGCTTTCTTT. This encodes CASSQDSQLNTEAFF.

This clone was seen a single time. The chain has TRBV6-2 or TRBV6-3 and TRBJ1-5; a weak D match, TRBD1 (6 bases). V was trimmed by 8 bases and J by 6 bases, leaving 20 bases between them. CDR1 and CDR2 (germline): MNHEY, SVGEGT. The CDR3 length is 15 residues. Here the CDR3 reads CASRLPQGEGQPQHF. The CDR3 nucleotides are TGTGCCAGCCGCCTCCCACAGGGAGAGGGTCAGCCCCAGCATTTT.

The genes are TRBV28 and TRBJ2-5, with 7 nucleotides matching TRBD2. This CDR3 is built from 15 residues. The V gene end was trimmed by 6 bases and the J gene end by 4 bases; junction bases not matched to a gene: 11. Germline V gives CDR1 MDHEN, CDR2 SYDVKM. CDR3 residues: CASSQRRGVAETQYF. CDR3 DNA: TGTGCCAGCAGCCAAAGACGGGGGGTGGCAGAGACCCAGTACTTC.

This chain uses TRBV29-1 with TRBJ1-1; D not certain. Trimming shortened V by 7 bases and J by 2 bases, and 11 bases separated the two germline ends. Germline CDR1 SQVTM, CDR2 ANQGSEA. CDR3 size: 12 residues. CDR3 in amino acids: CSERVLNTEAFF. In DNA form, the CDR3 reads TGCAGCGAGAGAGTCTTAAACACTGAAGCTTTCTTT.

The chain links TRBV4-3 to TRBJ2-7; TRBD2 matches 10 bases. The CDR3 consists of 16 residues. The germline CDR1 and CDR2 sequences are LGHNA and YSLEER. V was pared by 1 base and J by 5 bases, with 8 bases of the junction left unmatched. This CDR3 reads CASSQVWGLAGDEQYF. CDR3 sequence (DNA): TGCGCCAGCAGCCAAGTTTGGGGTCTAGCGGGGGACGAGCAGTACTTC.